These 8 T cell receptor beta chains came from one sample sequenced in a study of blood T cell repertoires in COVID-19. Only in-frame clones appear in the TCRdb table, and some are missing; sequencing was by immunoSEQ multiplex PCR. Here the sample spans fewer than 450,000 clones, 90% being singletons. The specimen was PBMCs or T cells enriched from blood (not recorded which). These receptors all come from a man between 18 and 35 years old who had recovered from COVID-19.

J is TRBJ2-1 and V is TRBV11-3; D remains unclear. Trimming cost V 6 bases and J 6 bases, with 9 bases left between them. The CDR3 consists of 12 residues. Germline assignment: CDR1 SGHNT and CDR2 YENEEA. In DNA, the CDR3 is TGTGCCAGCAGTCAGACTCTCAATGAGCAGTTCTTC. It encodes CASSQTLNEQFF.

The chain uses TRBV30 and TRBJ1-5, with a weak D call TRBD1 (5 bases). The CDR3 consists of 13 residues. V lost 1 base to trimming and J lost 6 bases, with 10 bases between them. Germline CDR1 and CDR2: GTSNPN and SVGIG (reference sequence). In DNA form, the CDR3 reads TGTGCCTGGAGTGAGCAGGGAGGTCAGCCCCAGCATTTT. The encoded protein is CAWSEQGGQPQHF.

The CDR3 DNA follows: TGTGCCAGCAGCCCGCAGGGGATAGGGAACACCATATATTTT. It specifies CASSPQGIGNTIYF. J is TRBJ1-3 and V is TRBV7-2; D possibly corresponds to TRBD1 (6 bases). Germline V gives CDR1 SGHTA, CDR2 FQGNSA. The V and J ends lost 5 bases and 7 bases respectively, with 15 bases between them. The CDR3 runs to 14 residues.

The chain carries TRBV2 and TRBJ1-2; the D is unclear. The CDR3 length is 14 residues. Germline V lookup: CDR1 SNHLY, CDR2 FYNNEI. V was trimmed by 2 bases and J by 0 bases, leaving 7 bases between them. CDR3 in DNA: TGTGCCAGCAGTGAAAAACTCCCTAACTATGGCTACACCTTC. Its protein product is CASSEKLPNYGYTF. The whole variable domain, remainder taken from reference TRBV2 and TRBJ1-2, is EPEVTQTPSHQVTQMGQEVILRCVPISNHLYFYWYRQILGQKVEFLVSFYNNEISEKSEIFDDQFSVERPDGSNFTLKIRSTKLEDSAMYFCASSEKLPNYGYTFGSGTRLTVV.

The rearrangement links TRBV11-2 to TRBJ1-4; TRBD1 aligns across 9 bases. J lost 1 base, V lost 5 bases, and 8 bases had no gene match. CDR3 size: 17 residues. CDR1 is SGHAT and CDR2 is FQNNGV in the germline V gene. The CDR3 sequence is CASSHGQGKGTNEKLFF. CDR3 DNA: TGTGCCAGCAGCCACGGACAGGGGAAGGGAACTAATGAAAAACTGTTTTTT.

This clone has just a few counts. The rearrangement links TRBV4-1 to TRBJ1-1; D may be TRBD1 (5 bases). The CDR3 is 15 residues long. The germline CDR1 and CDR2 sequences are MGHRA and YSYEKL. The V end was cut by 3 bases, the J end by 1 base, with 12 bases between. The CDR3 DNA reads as TGCGCCAGCAGCCAGCTGGGGGGAGAGAACACTGAAGCTTTCTTT. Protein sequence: CASSQLGGENTEAFF.

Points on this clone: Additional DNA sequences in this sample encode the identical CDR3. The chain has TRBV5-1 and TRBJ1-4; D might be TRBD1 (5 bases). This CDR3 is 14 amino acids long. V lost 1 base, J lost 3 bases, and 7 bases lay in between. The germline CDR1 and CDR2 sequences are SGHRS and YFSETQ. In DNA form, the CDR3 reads TGCGCCAGCAGCTTGACAGGCTCTAATGAAAAACTGTTTTTT. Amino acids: CASSLTGSNEKLFF.

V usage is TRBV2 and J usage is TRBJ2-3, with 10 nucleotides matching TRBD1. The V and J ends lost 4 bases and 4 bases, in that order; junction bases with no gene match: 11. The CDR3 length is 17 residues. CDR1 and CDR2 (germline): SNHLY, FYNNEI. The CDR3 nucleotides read TGTGCCAGCAGTGCCTGGATTGGACAGGGGGGGGCAGATACGCAGTATTTT. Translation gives CASSAWIGQGGADTQYF.